One and the same sample provided the 5 T cell receptor beta chains below, sequenced in a study of T cell changes during pregnancy in multiple sclerosis. Using immunoSEQ multiplex PCR, the repertoire was profiled, and TCRdb retains in-frame clones only, with some absent. The table lists roughly 84,000 clones, roughly 93% of them singletons, with less than 1.5% in the top ten. The sequences come from peripheral blood, collected in the third trimester of pregnancy. These receptors all stem from a female donor in good health, enrolled as a control in a pregnancy study.

The chain is built from TRBV5-1 and TRBJ2-5; TRBD2 matches 12 bases. Germline loops: CDR1 SGHRS, CDR2 YFSETQ. Trimming removed 3 bases from V and 1 base from J; junction bases left unmatched: 10. The CDR3 loop spans 18 amino acids. CDR3 nucleotides: TGCGCCAGCAGCTCACTAGCGGGAGGTAGTAGTTTCCAAGAGACCCAGTACTTC. This encodes CASSSLAGGSSFQETQYF.

The chain couples TRBV15 to TRBJ2-5; possible D gene TRBD1, 6 bases. V was pared by 3 bases and J by 5 bases, with 13 bases between. CDR3 length: 14 residues. Germline CDR1 LNHNV, CDR2 YYDKDF (reference sequence). Here the CDR3 DNA reads TGTGCCACCAGCAGCGACAGGTTTGGGGAGACCCAGTACTTC. Amino acid sequence: CATSSDRFGETQYF.

The gene calls are TRBV6-1 and TRBJ1-4, with 8 bases that match TRBD1. Germline trimming cut 9 bases from V and 8 bases from J; bases unmatched to any gene: 11. Germline V gene data show CDR1 as MNHNS and CDR2 as SASEGT. This CDR3 comprises 14 residues. CDR3 sequence reads: CASDNRGVGEKLFF. CDR3 nucleotide sequence: TGTGCCAGTGACAACAGGGGGGTCGGAGAAAAACTGTTTTTT.

The CDR3 DNA reads TGTGCCAGCAGCTTTCACCCACAGGCAGGTCGGAGTCAAGAGACCCAGTACTTC. It encodes CASSFHPQAGRSQETQYF. The chain uses TRBV5-5 and TRBJ2-5; perhaps TRBD1 as D (5 bases). The CDR3 is 18 amino acids. Between the trimmed V and J ends, which lost 2 bases and 2 bases, there was a span of 22 bases. The germline V gene has CDR1 SGHKS and CDR2 YYEKEE (reference sequence).

The J gene is TRBJ2-1, the V gene TRBV7-9; the D gene is possibly TRBD2 (5 bases). Germline-derived CDR1 and CDR2 are SEHNR and FQNEAQ (reference sequence). This CDR3 is built from 14 residues. Trimming stripped 5 bases from V and 9 bases from J, with 17 bases between. The CDR3 coding sequence is TGTGCCAGCAGCGAACTGGACTCTACGGCTGAGCAGTTCTTC. Protein product: CASSELDSTAEQFF.